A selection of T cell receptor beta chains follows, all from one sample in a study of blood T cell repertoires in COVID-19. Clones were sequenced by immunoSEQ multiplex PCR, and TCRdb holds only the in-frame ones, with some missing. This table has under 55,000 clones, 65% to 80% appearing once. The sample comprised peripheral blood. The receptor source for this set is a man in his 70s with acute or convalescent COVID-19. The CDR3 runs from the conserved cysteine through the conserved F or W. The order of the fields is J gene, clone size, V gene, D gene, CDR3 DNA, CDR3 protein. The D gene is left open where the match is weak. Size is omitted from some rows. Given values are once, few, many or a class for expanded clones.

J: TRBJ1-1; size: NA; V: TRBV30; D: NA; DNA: TGTGCCGGTAATGGACACCCGAACACTGAAGCTTTCTTT; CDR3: CAGNGHPNTEAFF
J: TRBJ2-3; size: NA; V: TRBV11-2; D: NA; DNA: TGTGCCAGCAGCTTAATTGGCAGGGGGGCGCGGGATACGCAGTATTTT; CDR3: CASSLIGRGARDTQYF
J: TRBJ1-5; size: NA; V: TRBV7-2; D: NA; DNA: TGTGCCAGCAGCTTAGTGGGGGGGATGAGCAATCAGCCCCAGCATTTT; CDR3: CASSLVGGMSNQPQHF
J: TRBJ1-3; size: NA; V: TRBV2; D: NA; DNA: TGTGCCAGCAGTGCTGACTTCTCTGGAAACACCATATATTTT; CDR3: CASSADFSGNTIYF
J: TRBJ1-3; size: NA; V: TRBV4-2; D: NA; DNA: TGTGCCAGCAGCCAAGAGGACAGCTCCTCTGGAAACACCATATATTTT; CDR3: CASSQEDSSSGNTIYF
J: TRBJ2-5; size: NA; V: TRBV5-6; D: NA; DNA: TGTGCCAGCAGCCCCGGGATTGGACAGCTTTACCAAGAGACCCAGTACTTC; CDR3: CASSPGIGQLYQETQYF
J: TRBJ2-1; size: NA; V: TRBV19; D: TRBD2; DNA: TGTGCCAGTAGTATCGAAACTAGCGGGAGGCATGAGCAGTTCTTC; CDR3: CASSIETSGRHEQFF
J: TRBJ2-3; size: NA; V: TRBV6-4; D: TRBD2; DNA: TGTGCCAGCAGTGACGAGGCGGGGGGCACAGATACGCAGTATTTT; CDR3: CASSDEAGGTDTQYF
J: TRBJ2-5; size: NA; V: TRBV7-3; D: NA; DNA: TGTGCCAGCAGCTTAGGAACCGGGGGGACCCAGTACTTC; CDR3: CASSLGTGGTQYF
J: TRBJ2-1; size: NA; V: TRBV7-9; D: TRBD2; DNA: TGTGCCAGCCTTAGCGGGAGTATCTACAATGAGCAGTTCTTC; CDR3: CASLSGSIYNEQFF
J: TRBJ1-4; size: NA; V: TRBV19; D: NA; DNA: TGTGCCAGTAGTGCGGCTTTAGGTGAAAAACTGTTTTTT; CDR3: CASSAALGEKLFF
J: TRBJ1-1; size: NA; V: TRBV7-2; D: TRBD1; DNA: TGTGCCAGCAGCCCGCGGACAGGGGGAGGCACTGAAGCTTTCTTT; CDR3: CASSPRTGGGTEAFF
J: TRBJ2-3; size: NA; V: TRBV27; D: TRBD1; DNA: TGTGCCAGCAGCTCGTGGGACAGGGGCGCGAAAGCCATACGCACAGATACGCAGTATTTT; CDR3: CASSSWDRGAKAIRTDTQYF
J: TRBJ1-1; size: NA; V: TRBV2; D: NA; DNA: TGTGCCAGCAGGCCAGACAGGTACTTGAACACTGAAGCTTTCTTT; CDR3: CASRPDRYLNTEAFF
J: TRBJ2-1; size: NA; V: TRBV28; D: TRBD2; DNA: TGTGCCAGCAGTTTTTGGGGCCTTACCACTAGCGGGGGGGCCTTAGGCTACAATGAGCAGTTCTTC; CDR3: CASSFWGLTTSGGALGYNEQFF
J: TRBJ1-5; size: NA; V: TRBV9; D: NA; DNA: TGTGCCAGCAGCGTAGGACATCTGGATCAGCCCCAGCATTTT; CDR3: CASSVGHLDQPQHF
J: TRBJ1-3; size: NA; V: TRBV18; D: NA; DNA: TGTGCCAGCAGCGCGTCGGCAGTCACTGGAAACACCATATATTTT; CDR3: CASSASAVTGNTIYF
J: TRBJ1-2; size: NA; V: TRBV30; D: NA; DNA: TGTGCCTGGAGTCGGGGGGCGGACTATGGCTACACCTTC; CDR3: CAWSRGADYGYTF
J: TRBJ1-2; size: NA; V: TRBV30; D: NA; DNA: TGTGCCCACCTCCGGGGGGGAGATGGTGGCTACACCTTC; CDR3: CAHLRGGDGGYTF
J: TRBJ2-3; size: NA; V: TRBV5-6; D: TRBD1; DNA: TGTGCCAGCAGACGACAGGGGTGGACGGATACGCAGTATTTT; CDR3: CASRRQGWTDTQYF
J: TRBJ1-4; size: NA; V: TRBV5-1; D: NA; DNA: TGCGCCAGCAGCGGGGGCCGCGGAGGGAGGGATGAAAAACTGTTTTTT; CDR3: CASSGGRGGRDEKLFF
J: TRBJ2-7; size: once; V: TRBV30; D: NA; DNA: TGTGCCTGGCAGGCGCGGGAAGCGGCTTTCTACGAGCAGTACTTC; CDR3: CAWQAREAAFYEQYF
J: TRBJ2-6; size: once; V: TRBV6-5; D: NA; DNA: TGTGCCAGCAGCTCGCCGCGGAGCGGGGCCAACGTCCTGACTTTC; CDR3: CASSSPRSGANVLTF
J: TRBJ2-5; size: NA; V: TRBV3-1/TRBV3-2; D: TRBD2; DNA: TGTGCCAGCAGCCAAGGCCTAGCGGGATGGGGGGAGACCCAGTACTTC; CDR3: CASSQGLAGWGETQYF
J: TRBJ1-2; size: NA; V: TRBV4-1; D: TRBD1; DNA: TGCGCCAGCAGCCAAGACACAGGGGCGTATAGTGGCTACACCTTC; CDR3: CASSQDTGAYSGYTF
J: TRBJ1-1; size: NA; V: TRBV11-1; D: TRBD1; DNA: TGTGCCAGCAGCTCGCCGGCAGGGGGCTTGGGTGAAGCTTTCTTT; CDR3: CASSSPAGGLGEAFF
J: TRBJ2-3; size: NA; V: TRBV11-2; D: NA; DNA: TGTGCCAGCAGCTTATCCCCCCGGCCCGGGGGCACAGATACGCAGTATTTT; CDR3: CASSLSPRPGGTDTQYF
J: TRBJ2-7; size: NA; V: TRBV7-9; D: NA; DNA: TGTGCCAGCAGCAGAGCGGTTAGCTCCTACGAGCAGTACTTC; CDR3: CASSRAVSSYEQYF
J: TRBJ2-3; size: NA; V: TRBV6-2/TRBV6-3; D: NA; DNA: TGTGCCAGCAGTTACTTTGGTCGGAGGAAGCAGGCAGATACGCAGTATTTT; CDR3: CASSYFGRRKQADTQYF
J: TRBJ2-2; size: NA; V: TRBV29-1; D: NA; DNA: TGCAGCGTTGGAGGGTCTAACGATAAAAGGGGGGAGCTGTTTTTT; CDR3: CSVGGSNDKRGELFF
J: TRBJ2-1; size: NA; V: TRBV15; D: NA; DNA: TGTGCCACCAGCAGAGATTTGGCTAGAGGGTCGTTCTTC; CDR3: CATSRDLARGSFF
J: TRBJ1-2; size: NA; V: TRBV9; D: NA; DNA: TGTGCCAGCAGCGTAGCGGGGGGAAGGGGAGGCTACACCTTC; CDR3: CASSVAGGRGGYTF
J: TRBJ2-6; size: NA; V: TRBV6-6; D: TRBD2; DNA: TGTGCCAGCAGTTACGGGCTAGCGGGGGGTGGCCGCGTCCTGACTTTC; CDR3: CASSYGLAGGGRVLTF
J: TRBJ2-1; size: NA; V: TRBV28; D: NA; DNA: TGTGCCAGCAGTGTCCGGTGGGGGGGCCGCAATGAGCAGTTCTTC; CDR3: CASSVRWGGRNEQFF
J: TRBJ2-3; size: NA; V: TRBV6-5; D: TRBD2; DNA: TGTGCCAGCAGGGGGGGGACGGTGGGCACAGATACGCAGTATTTT; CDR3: CASRGGTVGTDTQYF
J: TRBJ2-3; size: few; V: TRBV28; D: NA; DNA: TGTGCCAGCAGTTTGGGCAACACAGATACGCAGTATTTT; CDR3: CASSLGNTDTQYF
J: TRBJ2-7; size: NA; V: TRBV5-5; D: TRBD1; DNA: TGTGCCAGCAGCTTGATGACAAGGGGGCGAAGCAGTCCCTTCTTC; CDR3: CASSLMTRGRSSPFF
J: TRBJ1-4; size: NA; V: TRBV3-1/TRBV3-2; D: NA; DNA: TGTGCCAGCAGCCCGGTGCCGTCCACTAATGAAAAACTGTTTTTT; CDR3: CASSPVPSTNEKLFF
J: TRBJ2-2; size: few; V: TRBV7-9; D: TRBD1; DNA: TGTGCCAGCAGCTCCCCGACAGGGAAGGCCGGGGAGCTGTTTTTT; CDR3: CASSSPTGKAGELFF
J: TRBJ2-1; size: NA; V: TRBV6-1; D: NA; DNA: TGTGCCAGCAGTGAAGCTAGTTACAATGAGCAGTTCTTC; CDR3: CASSEASYNEQFF
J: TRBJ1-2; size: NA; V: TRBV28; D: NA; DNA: TGTGCCAGCAGGGTGGCCTCCGTCTATGGCTACACCTTC; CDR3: CASRVASVYGYTF
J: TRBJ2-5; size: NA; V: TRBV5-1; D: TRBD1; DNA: TGCGCCAGCAGCTACCGGGACAGACAAGAGACCCAGTACTTC; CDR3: CASSYRDRQETQYF
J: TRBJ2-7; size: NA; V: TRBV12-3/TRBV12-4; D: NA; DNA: TGTGCCAGCAGACAGGGCTCCTACGAGCAGTACTTC; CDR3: CASRQGSYEQYF
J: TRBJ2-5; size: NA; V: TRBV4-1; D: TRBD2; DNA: TGCGCCAGCAGCCAAGTTCTAGCGGGGGCCTCCCAAGAGACCCAGTACTTC; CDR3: CASSQVLAGASQETQYF
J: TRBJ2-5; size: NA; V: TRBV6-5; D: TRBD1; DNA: TGTGCCAGCACGCACAGGGGGCTCCAAGAGACCCAGTACTTC; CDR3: CASTHRGLQETQYF
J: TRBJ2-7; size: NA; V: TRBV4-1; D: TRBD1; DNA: TGCGCCAGCAGCCAAAGGACAGGGGGCTTCTACGAGCAGTACTTC; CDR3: CASSQRTGGFYEQYF
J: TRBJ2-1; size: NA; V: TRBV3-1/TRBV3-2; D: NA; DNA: TGTGCCAGCAGCGATATCGGGATCTACAATGAGCAGTTCTTC; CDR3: CASSDIGIYNEQFF